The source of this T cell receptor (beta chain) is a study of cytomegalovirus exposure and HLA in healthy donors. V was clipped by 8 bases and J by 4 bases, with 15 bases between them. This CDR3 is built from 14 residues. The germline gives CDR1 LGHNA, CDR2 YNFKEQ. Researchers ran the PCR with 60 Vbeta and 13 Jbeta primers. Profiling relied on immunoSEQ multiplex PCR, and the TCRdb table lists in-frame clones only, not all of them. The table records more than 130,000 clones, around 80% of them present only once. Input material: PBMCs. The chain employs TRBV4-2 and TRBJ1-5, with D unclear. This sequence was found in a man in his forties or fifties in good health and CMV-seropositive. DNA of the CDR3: TGTGCCAGCGGTTCGTCGAGCCCTAATCAGCCCCAGCATTTT. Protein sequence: CASGSSSPNQPQHF.